Each of the 3 T cell receptor beta chains below was sequenced from the same sample in a study of blood T cell repertoires in COVID-19. Libraries were prepared by immunoSEQ multiplex PCR; TCRdb keeps only in-frame clonotypes and omits some of them. The table includes tens of thousands of clones, over 90% detected once. What was sequenced was peripheral blood. The receptors were gathered from a human donor in a cohort sampled during active COVID-19.

The chain uses TRBV7-8 and TRBJ1-1; perhaps TRBD1 as D (5 bases). Deletions cut 6 bases from V and 4 bases from J, with 18 bases between. CDR1 is SGHVS and CDR2 is FQNEAQ in the germline V gene. CDR3 length: 15 amino acids. CDR3 nucleotides: TGTGCCAGCAGTCGAGGGCAGGGTCGGAGCACTGAAGCTTTCTTT. Translated, it gives CASSRGQGRSTEAFF.

The rearrangement uses TRBV3-1 (or the pseudogene TRBV3-2) and TRBJ1-2; 7 bases agree with TRBD1. From germline, CDR1 is LGHDT and CDR2 YNNKEL (reference sequence). The CDR3 totals 16 residues. V lost 2 bases and J lost 4; bases outside the gene matches: 10. For the CDR3, the DNA is TGTGCCAGCAGCCAACCTAGGACAGGTAACTTCTATGGCTACACCTTC. As protein: CASSQPRTGNFYGYTF.

This clone was detected a few times. V is TRBV7-4 and J is TRBJ2-7, with D tentatively TRBD2 (5 bases). Germline values: CDR1 SGHVT, CDR2 SQSDAQ. The ends were cut back, 6 bases at V and 5 bases at J, with 11 bases in the middle. The CDR3 sequence is 12 residues long. The CDR3 here is CASRPLAHEQYF. The CDR3 nucleotides read TGTGCCAGCAGGCCCCTAGCCCACGAGCAGTACTTC.